Many counts were recorded for the clone carrying this T cell receptor beta chain. Its target is not known. TCRdb re-derived calls from the PCR reads in MiXCR, one entry per CDR3 protein. The data show about 65,000 distinct CDR3 sequences, approximately 18% seen once. Sorting isolated naive CD8 T cells as CD8+CD4-CCR7+CD45RA+ events. With 2 bases removed from V and 5 bases from J, the gap between germline ends came to 10 bases. In germline, CDR1 is SGHVS, CDR2 FNYEAQ. This CDR3 spans 13 amino acids. The source of the sample is a study of molecular identifiers for immune sequencing clone quantification. Study findings and constraints: Amid one million naive cells, spiked Jurkat TCR RNA from one cell was reportedly still detectable.

The V call is TRBV7-6, the J call TRBJ2-7; no firm D call. The sequence derives from a human donor in good health. Some libraries in this study had Jurkat cell RNA spiked in. Source material: naive CD8+ T cells from blood, with Jurkat cell RNA spiked in. The subset denotes: FACS-sorted CD8+CD4-CCR7+CD45RA+ naive T cells. DNA of the CDR3: TGTGCCAGCAGCTTATGGGCAGAGAACGAGCAGTACTTC. It is translated as CASSLWAENEQYF. Full variable domain (remainder filled in from reference TRBV7-6 and TRBJ2-7): GAGVSQSPRYKVTKRGQDVALRCDPISGHVSLYWYRQALGQGPEFLTYFNYEAQQDKSGLPNDRFSAERPEGSISTLTIQRTEQRDSAMYRCASSLWAENEQYFGPGTRLTVT.